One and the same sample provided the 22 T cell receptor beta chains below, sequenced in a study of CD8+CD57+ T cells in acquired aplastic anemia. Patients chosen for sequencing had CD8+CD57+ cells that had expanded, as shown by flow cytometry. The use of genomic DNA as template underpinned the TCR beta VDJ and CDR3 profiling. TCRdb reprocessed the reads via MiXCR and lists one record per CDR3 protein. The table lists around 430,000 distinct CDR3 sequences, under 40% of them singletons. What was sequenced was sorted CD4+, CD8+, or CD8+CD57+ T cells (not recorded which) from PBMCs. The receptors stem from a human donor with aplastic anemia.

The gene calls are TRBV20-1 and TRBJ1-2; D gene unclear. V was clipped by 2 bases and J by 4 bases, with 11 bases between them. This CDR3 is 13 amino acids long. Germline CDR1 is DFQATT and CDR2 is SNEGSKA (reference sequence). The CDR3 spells CSARRGGSYGYTF. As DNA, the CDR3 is TGCAGTGCTAGAAGAGGAGGGTCCTATGGCTACACCTTC.

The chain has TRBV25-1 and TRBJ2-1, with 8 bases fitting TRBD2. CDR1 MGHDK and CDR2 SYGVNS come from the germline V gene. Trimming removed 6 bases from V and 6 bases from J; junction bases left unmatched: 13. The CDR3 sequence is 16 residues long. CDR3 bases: TGTGCCAGCAGCCACTTTGGGCGGGGGGTTCTCAATGAGCAGTTCTTC. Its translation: CASSHFGRGVLNEQFF.

The CDR3 loop reads CASRDDRGRNSPLHF. In nucleotides, the CDR3 is TGTGCCAGCAGAGACGACAGGGGGCGGAATTCACCCCTCCACTTT. The chain is built from TRBV2 and TRBJ1-6, with 10 bases aligning to TRBD1. The CDR3 has 15 residues. Germline loops: CDR1 SNHLY, CDR2 FYNNEI. V was clipped by 6 bases and J by 7 bases; unmatched bases: 6. Filled out from reference TRBV2 and TRBJ1-6, the complete variable domain reads EPEVTQTPSHQVTQMGQEVILRCVPISNHLYFYWYRQILGQKVEFLVSFYNNEISEKSEIFDDQFSVERPDGSNFTLKIRSTKLEDSAMYFCASRDDRGRNSPLHFGNGTRLTVT.

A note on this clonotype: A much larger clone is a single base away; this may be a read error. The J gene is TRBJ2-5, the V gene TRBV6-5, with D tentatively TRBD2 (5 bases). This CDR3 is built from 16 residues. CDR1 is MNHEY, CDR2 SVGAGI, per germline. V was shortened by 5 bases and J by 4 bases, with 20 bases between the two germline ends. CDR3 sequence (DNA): TGTGCCAGCAGTGAACTTGGTAGCGATCTTTCAGAGACCCAGTACTTC. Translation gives CASSELGSDLSETQYF.

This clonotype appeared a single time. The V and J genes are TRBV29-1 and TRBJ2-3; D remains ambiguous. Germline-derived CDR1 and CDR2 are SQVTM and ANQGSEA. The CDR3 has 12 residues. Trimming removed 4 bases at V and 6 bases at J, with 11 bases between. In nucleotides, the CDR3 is TGCAGCGTTGTGGGATACGGGGATACGCAGTATTTT. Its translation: CSVVGYGDTQYF.

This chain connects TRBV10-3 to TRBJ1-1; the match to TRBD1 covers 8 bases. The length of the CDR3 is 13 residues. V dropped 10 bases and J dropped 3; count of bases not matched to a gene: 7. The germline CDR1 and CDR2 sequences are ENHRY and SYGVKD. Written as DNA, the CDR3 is TGTGCCAGCAAAGACAGGGGTTACACTGAAGCTTTCTTT. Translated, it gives CASKDRGYTEAFF.

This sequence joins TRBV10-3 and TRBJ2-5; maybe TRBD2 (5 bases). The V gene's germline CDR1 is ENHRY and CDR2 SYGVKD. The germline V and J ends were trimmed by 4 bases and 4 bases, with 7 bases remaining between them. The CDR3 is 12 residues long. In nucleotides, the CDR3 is TGTGCCATCAGTGCGGGAAGAGAGACCCAGTACTTC. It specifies CAISAGRETQYF.

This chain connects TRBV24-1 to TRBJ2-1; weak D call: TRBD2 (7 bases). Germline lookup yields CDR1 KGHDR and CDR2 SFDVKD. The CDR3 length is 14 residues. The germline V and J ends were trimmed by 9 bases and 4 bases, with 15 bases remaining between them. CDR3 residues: CATQTAGAYNEQFF. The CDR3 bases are TGTGCCACCCAAACCGCGGGGGCATACAATGAGCAGTTCTTC.

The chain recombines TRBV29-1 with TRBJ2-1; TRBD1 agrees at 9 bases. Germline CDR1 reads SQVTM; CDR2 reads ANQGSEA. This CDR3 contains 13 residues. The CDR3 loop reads CTFTGTGSNEQFF. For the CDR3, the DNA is TGCACTTTTACGGGGACAGGGTCCAATGAGCAGTTCTTC.

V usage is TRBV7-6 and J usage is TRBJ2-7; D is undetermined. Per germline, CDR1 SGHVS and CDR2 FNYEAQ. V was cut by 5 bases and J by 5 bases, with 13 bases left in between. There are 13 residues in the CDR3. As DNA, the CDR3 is TGTGCCAGCAGCCGACTGAGTGGAAACGAGCAGTACTTC. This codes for CASSRLSGNEQYF.

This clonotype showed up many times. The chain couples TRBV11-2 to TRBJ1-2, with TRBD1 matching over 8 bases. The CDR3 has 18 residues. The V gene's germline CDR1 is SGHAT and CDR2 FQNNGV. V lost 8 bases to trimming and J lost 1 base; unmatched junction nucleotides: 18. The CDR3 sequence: CASLPTGGRVIGNYGYTF. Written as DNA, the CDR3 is TGTGCCAGCCTACCAACAGGGGGACGAGTCATTGGTAACTATGGCTACACCTTC.

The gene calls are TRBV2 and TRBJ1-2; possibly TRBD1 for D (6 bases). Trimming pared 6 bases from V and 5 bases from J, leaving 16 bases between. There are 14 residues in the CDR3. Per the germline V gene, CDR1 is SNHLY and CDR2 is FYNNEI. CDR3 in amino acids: CASRDNRAGYGYTF. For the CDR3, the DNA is TGTGCCAGCAGAGACAACAGGGCTGGGTATGGCTACACCTTC.

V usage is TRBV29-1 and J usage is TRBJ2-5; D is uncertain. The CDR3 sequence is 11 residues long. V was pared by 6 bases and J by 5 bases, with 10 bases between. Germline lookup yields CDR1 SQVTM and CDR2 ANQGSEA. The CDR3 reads CSVVRRETQYF. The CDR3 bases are TGCAGCGTAGTTCGTAGGGAGACCCAGTACTTC.

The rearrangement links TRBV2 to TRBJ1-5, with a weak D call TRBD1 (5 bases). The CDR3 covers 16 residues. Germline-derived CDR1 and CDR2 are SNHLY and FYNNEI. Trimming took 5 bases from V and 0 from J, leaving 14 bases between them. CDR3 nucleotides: TGTGCCAGCAGTTACAGAGGGGCAATTAGCAATCAGCCCCAGCATTTT. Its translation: CASSYRGAISNQPQHF.

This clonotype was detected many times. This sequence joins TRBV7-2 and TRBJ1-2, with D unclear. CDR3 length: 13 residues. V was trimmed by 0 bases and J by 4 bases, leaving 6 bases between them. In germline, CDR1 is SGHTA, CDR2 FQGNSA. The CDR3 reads CASSLAAVYGYTF. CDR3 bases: TGTGCCAGCAGCTTAGCGGCGGTCTATGGCTACACCTTC.

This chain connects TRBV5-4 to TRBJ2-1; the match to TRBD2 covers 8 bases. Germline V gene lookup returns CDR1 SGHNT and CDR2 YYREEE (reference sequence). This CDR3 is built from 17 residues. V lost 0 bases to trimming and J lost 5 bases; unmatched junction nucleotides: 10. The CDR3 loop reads CASSLAPAGASDNEQFF. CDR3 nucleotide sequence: TGTGCCAGCAGCTTGGCACCAGCGGGAGCATCGGACAATGAGCAGTTCTTC.

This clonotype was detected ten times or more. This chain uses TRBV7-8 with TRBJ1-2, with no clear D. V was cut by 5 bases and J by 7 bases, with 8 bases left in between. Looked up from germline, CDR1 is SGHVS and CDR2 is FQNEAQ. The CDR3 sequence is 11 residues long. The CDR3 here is CASSPMVGYTF. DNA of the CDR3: TGTGCCAGCAGCCCGATGGTTGGCTACACCTTC. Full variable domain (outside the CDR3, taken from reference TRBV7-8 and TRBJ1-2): GAGVSQSPRYKVAKRGQDVALRCDPISGHVSLFWYQQALGQGPEFLTYFQNEAQLDKSGLPSDRFFAERPEGSVSTLKIQRTQQEDSAVYLCASSPMVGYTFGSGTRLTVV.

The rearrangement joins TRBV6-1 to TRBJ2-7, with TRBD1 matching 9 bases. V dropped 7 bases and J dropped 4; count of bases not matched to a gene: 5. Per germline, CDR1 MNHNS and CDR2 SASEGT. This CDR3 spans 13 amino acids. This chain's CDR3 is CASTGQGVYEQYF. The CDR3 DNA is TGTGCCAGCACGGGACAGGGTGTTTACGAGCAGTACTTC.

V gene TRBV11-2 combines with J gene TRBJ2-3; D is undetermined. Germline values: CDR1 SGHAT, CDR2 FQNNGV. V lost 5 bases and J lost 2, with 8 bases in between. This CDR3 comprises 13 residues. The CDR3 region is CASSKDHTDTQYF. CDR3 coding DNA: TGTGCCAGCAGCAAAGACCACACAGATACGCAGTATTTT.

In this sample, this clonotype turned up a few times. The CDR3 sequence: CATSRGDGYQPQHF. CDR3 sequence (DNA): TGTGCCACCAGCAGAGGGGACGGCTATCAGCCCCAGCATTTT. The chain couples TRBV15 to TRBJ1-5; D may be TRBD1 (5 bases). The CDR3 extends over 14 amino acids. CDR1 LNHNV and CDR2 YYDKDF come from the germline V gene (reference sequence). Trimming removed 1 base from V and 5 bases from J, with 9 bases in between. The full variable domain, completed using reference TRBV15 and TRBJ1-5, is DAMVIQNPRYQVTQFGKPVTLSCSQTLNHNVMYWYQQKSSQAPKLLFHYYDKDFNNEADTPDNFQSRRPNTSFCFLDIRSPGLGDTAMYLCATSRGDGYQPQHFGDGTRLSIL.

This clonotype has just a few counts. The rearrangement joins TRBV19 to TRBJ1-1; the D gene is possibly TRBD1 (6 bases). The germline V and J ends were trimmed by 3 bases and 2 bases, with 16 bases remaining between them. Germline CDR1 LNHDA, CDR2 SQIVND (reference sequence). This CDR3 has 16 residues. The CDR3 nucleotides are TGTGCCAGTAGTATTCCCCGCGGCAGGGGAAACACTGAAGCTTTCTTT. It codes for CASSIPRGRGNTEAFF. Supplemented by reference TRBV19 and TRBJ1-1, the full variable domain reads DGGITQSPKYLFRKEGQNVTLSCEQNLNHDAMYWYRQDPGQGLRLIYYSQIVNDFQKGDIAEGYSVSREKKESFPLTVTSAQKNPTAFYLCASSIPRGRGNTEAFFGQGTRLTVV.

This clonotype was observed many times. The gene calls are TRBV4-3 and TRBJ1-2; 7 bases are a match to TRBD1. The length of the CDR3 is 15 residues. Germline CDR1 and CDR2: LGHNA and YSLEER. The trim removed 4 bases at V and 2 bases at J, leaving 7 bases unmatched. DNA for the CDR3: TGCGCCAGCAGCCGGGAGACAGGGTCGAACTATGGCTACACCTTC. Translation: CASSRETGSNYGYTF.